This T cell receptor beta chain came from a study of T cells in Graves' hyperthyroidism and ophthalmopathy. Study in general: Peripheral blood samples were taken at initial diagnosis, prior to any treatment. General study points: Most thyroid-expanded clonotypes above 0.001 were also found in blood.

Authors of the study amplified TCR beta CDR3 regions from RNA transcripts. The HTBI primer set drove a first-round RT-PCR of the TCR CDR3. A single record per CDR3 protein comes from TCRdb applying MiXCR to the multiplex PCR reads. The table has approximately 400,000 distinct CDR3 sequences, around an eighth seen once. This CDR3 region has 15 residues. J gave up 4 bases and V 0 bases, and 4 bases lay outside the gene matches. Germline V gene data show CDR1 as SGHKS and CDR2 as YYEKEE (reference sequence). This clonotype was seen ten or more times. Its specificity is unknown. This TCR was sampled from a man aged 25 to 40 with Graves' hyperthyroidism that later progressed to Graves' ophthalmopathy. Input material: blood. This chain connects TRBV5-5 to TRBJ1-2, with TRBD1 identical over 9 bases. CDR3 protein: CASSLGDRVVYGYTF. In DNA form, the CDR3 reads TGTGCCAGCAGCTTGGGGGACAGGGTGGTCTATGGCTACACCTTC.